This TCR beta chain was captured in a study of T cell responses to AZD1222 COVID-19 vaccine. Germline V gene sequence: CDR1 SGHRS, CDR2 YFSETQ. Trimming left V 4 bases short and J 7 bases short, with 18 bases between. This CDR3 comprises 14 residues. Clones were read by immunoSEQ multiplex PCR, and TCRdb kept only the in-frame ones, dropping some. In the table there are more than 75,000 clones, around nine tenths of which are singletons. This clone showed up just once. The sequence came from an adult who received the AZD1222 COVID-19 vaccine. The sample consisted of peripheral blood, taken 28 days after the second AZD1222 dose. V usage is TRBV5-1 and J usage is TRBJ2-7; possible D gene TRBD2, 6 bases. CDR3 sequence (DNA): TGCGCCAGCAGCCATCTGGAGGGGATCGAGGAGCAGTACTTC. Translating gives CASSHLEGIEEQYF.